Below are 13 T cell receptor beta chains sequenced from a single sample in a study of T-cell reconstitution after alpha-beta-depleted transplantation in children. The authors prepared the TCRbeta library with unique molecular identifiers. MiXCR was run by TCRdb on the PCR reads, yielding one entry per CDR3 protein. The table has 500,000 to 600,000 distinct CDR3 sequences, 30% to 35% seen once. The sequencing here drew on PBMCs from the stem cell graft donor, taken from the stem cell graft. The origin of the receptors is a human donor who donated a stem cell graft to a child with aplastic anemia.

V gene TRBV4-3 combines with J gene TRBJ1-2; D is uncertain. This CDR3 contains 14 residues. Germline lookup yields CDR1 LGHNA and CDR2 YSLEER. Trimming stripped 7 bases from V and 8 bases from J, with 20 bases between. The CDR3: CASIHIKGLEGYTF. In nucleotides, the CDR3 is TGCGCCAGCATCCATATAAAAGGGTTGGAGGGCTACACCTTC.

The V and J genes are TRBV29-1 and TRBJ1-2, with 7 bases lining up with TRBD1. CDR1 is SQVTM and CDR2 is ANQGSEA in the germline V gene. This CDR3 has 12 residues. V was clipped by 4 bases and J by 7 bases; unmatched bases: 6. The CDR3 region has the DNA TGCAGCGTTGTGGCAGGGGGAGGTGGCTACACCTTC. Protein product: CSVVAGGGGYTF.

This clonotype was found a few times. The chain links TRBV5-1 to TRBJ2-7, with TRBD2 identical over 10 bases. CDR1 is SGHRS, CDR2 YFSETQ, per germline. The CDR3 length is 16 residues. The junction had 8 bases not matched to a gene; V was cut back by 0 bases and J by 5 bases. CDR3 DNA: TGCGCCAGCAGCTTGGGGCCTAGCGGGAGAAGGAACGAGCAGTACGTC. Its protein is CASSLGPSGRRNEQYV.

The V gene is TRBV28, the J gene TRBJ1-1, with D possibly being TRBD1 (5 bases). The CDR3 runs to 13 residues. Germline assignment: CDR1 MDHEN and CDR2 SYDVKM. V was shortened by 3 bases and J by 10 bases, with 15 bases between the two germline ends. The CDR3 is CASSFRDPRRAFF. For the CDR3, the DNA is TGTGCCAGCAGTTTCCGGGACCCTCGGCGAGCTTTCTTT. The whole variable domain, remainder taken from reference TRBV28 and TRBJ1-1, is DVKVTQSSRYLVKRTGEKVFLECVQDMDHENMFWYRQDPGLGLRLIYFSYDVKMKEKGDIPEGYSVSREKKERFSLILESASTNQTSMYLCASSFRDPRRAFFGQGTRLTVV.

At least ten counts were recorded for this clonotype. The J gene is TRBJ2-3, the V gene TRBV7-2; D not resolved. The CDR3 contains 13 residues. In germline, CDR1 is SGHTA, CDR2 FQGNSA. Trimming took 4 bases from V and 4 from J, leaving 9 bases between them. CDR3 sequence: CASSSWQADTQYF. DNA for the CDR3: TGTGCCAGCAGCTCATGGCAAGCAGATACGCAGTATTTT.

The rearrangement joins TRBV11-2 to TRBJ2-5; the match to TRBD2 covers 11 bases. From germline, CDR1 is SGHAT and CDR2 FQNNGV. With 0 bases clipped from V and 4 bases from J, the junction kept 7 bases outside the gene matches. The CDR3 length is 17 residues. CDR3 in DNA: TGTGCCAGCAGCTTAGAGTTGACTAGCGGGATAGTAGAGACCCAGTACTTC. Protein: CASSLELTSGIVETQYF. Drawing the rest from reference TRBV11-2 and TRBJ2-5, the complete variable domain is EAGVAQSPRYKIIEKRQSVAFWCNPISGHATLYWYQQILGQGPKLLIQFQNNGVVDDSQLPKDRFSAERLKGVDSTLKIQPAKLEDSAVYLCASSLELTSGIVETQYFGPGTRLLVL.

The chain has TRBV7-6 and TRBJ2-2; TRBD2 agrees at 7 bases. V trimming: 7 bases; J trimming: 7 bases; junction bases outside the gene matches: 6. This CDR3 has 13 amino acids. The V gene's germline CDR1 is SGHVS and CDR2 FNYEAQ. CDR3 sequence: CASTRGGSGELFF. DNA of the CDR3: TGTGCCAGCACCCGGGGCGGGAGCGGGGAGCTGTTTTTT.

This sequence joins TRBV6-2 or TRBV6-3 and TRBJ2-6; D gene uncertain. Germline loops: CDR1 MNHEY, CDR2 SVGEGT. V lost 2 bases, J lost 1 base, and 6 bases lay in between. The CDR3 loop spans 15 amino acids. CDR3 sequence: CASSYAPSGANVLTF. DNA for the CDR3: TGTGCCAGCAGTTACGCCCCGTCTGGGGCCAACGTCCTGACTTTC.

The chain carries TRBV7-6 and TRBJ1-1; no clear D. With 1 base removed from V and 8 bases from J, the gap between germline ends came to 8 bases. Germline CDR1 and CDR2: SGHVS and FNYEAQ. This CDR3 contains 12 residues. CDR3 in DNA: TGTGCCAGCAGCTTAGGAAACAGCGAAGCTTTCTTT. Its protein product is CASSLGNSEAFF.

About this clonotype: One end of the junction does not line up with germline, which may come from a read error. The chain combines TRBV12-3 or TRBV12-4 with TRBJ1-4, with a weak D call TRBD1 (5 bases). The CDR3 length is 13 residues. The CDR3 loop is CASGGGTDEKLFF. The CDR3 DNA reads TGTGCCAGCGGGGGAGGAACTGATGAAAAACTGTTTTTT.

The table lists this clonotype with a few counts. The J gene is TRBJ1-2, the V gene TRBV11-2; 10 bases are shared with TRBD1. V lost 1 base and J lost 4; bases outside the gene matches: 3. The CDR3 runs to 15 residues. The germline gives CDR1 SGHAT, CDR2 FQNNGV. The CDR3 spells CASSLATGGIYGYTF. The DNA for the CDR3 is TGTGCCAGCAGCTTAGCGACAGGGGGCATCTATGGCTACACCTTC.

V and J are TRBV12-3 or TRBV12-4 and TRBJ2-2; 7 nucleotides align to TRBD2. The V and J ends lost 2 bases and 4 bases, in that order; junction bases with no gene match: 4. The CDR3 contains 15 residues. In DNA, the CDR3 is TGTGCCAGCAGTTTACCCCTAGCGGTCACCGGGGAGCTGTTTTTT. It translates to CASSLPLAVTGELFF.

This chain connects TRBV7-8 to TRBJ2-5; either TRBD1 or TRBD2 may supply D (7 bases each). Deletions cut 4 bases from V and 7 bases from J, with 19 bases between. From germline, CDR1 is SGHVS and CDR2 FQNEAQ. The length of the CDR3 is 15 residues. The CDR3 nucleotides are TGTGCCAGCAGCTCGGACAGGTTCGGGGGGAGGACCCAGTACTTC. Translating gives CASSSDRFGGRTQYF.